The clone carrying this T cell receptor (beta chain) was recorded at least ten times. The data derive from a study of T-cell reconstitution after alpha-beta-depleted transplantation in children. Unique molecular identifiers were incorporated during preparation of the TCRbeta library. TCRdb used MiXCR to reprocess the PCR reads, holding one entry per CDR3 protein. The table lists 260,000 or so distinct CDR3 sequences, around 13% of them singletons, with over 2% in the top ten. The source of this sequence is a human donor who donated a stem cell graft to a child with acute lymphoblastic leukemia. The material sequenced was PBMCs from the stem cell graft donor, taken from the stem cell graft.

CDR3 residues: CASSPLTGANSNQPQHF. In DNA, the CDR3 is TGTGCCAGCAGTCCCTTGACAGGGGCCAATAGCAATCAGCCCCAGCATTTT. The chain recombines TRBV27 with TRBJ1-5; 8 nucleotides agree with TRBD1. The V segment lost 5 bases and the J segment 0 bases; nucleotides outside the gene matches: 9. Germline lookup yields CDR1 MNHEY and CDR2 SMNVEV (reference sequence). The CDR3 runs to 17 residues.